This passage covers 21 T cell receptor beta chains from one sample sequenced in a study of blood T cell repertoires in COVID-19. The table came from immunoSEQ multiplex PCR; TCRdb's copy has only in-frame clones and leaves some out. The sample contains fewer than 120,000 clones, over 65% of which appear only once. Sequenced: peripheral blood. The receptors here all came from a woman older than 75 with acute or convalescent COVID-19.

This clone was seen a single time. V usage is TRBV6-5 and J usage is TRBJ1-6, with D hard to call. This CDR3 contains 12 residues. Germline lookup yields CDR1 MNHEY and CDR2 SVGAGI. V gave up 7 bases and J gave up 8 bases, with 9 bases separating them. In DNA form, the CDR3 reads TGTGCCAGCAACTATGGGTATTCACCCCTCCACTTT. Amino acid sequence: CASNYGYSPLHF.

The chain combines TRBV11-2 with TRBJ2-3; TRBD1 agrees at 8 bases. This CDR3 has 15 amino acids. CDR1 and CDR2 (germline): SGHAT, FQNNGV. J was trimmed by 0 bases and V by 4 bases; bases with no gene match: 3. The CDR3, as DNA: TGTGCCAGCAGCTCGGGACAGGTTAGCACAGATACGCAGTATTTT. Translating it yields CASSSGQVSTDTQYF.

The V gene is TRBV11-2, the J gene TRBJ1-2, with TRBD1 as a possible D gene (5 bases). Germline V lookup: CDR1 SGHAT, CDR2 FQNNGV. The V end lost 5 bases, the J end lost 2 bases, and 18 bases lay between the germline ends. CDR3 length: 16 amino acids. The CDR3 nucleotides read TGTGCCAGCAGCCCCGCCCATGGGGCTTTAAACTATGGCTACACCTTC. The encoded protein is CASSPAHGALNYGYTF.

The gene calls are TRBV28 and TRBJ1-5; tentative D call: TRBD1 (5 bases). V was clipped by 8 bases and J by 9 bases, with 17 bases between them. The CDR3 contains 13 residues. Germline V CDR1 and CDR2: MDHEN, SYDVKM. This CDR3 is CASWIPGIGPQHF. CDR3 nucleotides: TGTGCCAGCTGGATCCCAGGGATCGGGCCCCAGCATTTT.

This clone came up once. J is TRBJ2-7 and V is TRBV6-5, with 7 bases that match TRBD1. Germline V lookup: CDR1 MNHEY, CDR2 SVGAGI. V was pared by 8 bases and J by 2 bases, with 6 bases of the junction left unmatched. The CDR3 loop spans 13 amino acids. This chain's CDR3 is CASEGAMTYEQYF. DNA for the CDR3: TGTGCCAGCGAGGGGGCCATGACCTACGAGCAGTACTTC.

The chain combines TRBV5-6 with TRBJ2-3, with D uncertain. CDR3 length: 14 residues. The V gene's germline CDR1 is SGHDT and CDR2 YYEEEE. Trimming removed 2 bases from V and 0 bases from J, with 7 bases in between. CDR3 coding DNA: TGTGCCAGCAGCTTTATAGAAAGCACAGATACGCAGTATTTT. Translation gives CASSFIESTDTQYF.

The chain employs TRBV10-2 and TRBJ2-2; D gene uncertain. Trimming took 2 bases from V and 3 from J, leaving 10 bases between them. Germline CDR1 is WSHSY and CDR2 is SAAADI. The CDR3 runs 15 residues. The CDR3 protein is CASSETIYYTGELFF. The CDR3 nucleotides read TGCGCCAGCAGTGAGACGATTTACTACACCGGGGAGCTGTTTTTT.

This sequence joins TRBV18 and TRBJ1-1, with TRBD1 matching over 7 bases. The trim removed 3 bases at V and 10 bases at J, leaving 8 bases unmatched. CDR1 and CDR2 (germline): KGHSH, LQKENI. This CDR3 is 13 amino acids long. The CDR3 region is CASSPGTVVGAFF. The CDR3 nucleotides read TGTGCCAGCTCACCTGGGACAGTGGTCGGAGCTTTCTTT.

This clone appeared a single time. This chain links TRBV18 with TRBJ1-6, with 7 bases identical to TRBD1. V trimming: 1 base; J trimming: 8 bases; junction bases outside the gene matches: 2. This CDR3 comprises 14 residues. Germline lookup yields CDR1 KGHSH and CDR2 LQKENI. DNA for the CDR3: TGTGCCAGCTCACCACGACAGGGAGATTCACCCCTCCACTTT. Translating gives CASSPRQGDSPLHF.

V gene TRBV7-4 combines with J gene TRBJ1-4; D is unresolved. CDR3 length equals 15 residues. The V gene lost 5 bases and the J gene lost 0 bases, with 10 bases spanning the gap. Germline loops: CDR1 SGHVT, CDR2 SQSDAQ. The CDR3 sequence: CASSPRGATNEKLFF. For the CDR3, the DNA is TGTGCCAGCAGCCCCCGAGGTGCAACTAATGAAAAACTGTTTTTT.

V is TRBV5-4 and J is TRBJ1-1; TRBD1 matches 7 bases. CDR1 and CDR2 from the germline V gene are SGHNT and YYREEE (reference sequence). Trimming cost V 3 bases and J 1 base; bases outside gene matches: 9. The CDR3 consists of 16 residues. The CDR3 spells CASSWGQNLANTEAFF. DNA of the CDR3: TGTGCCAGCAGCTGGGGACAGAATTTGGCGAACACTGAAGCTTTCTTT.

The CDR3 DNA follows: TGTGCCAGCTCCTCGACAGGGTTTAGCAATCAGCCCCAGCATTTT. This translates into CASSSTGFSNQPQHF. The chain carries TRBV6-4 and TRBJ1-5; 7 positions agree with TRBD1. V was clipped by 8 bases and J by 0 bases; unmatched bases: 7. CDR3 size: 15 residues. Germline V gene lookup returns CDR1 MRHNA and CDR2 SNTAGT.

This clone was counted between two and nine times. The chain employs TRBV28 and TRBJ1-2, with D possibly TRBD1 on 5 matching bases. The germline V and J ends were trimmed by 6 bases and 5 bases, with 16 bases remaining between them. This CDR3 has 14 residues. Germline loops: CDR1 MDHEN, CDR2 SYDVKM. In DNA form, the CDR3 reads TGTGCCAGCAGCTTCGTAGGGGTGGTTTATGGCTACACCTTC. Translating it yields CASSFVGVVYGYTF.

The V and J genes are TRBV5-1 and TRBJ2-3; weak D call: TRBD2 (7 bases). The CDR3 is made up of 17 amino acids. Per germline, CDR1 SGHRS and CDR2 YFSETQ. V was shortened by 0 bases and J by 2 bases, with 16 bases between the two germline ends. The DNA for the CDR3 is TGCGCCAGCAGCTTGGACTGGGGGGGCGTTTCCACAGATACGCAGTATTTT. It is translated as CASSLDWGGVSTDTQYF. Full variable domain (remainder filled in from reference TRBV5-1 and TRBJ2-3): KAGVTQTPRYLIKTRGQQVTLSCSPISGHRSVSWYQQTPGQGLQFLFEYFSETQRNKGNFPGRFSGRQFSNSRSEMNVSTLELGDSALYLCASSLDWGGVSTDTQYFGPGTRLTVL.

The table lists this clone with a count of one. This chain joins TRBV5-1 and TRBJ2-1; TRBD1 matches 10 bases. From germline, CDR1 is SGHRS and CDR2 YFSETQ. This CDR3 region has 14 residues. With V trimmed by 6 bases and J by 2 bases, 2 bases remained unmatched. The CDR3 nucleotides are TGCGCCAGCAAGGGGACAGGGGCCTACAATGAGCAGTTCTTC. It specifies CASKGTGAYNEQFF.

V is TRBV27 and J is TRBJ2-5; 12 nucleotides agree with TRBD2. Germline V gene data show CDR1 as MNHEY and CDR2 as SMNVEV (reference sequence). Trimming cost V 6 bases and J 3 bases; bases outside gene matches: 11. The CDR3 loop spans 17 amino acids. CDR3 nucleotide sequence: TGTGCCAGCAGACATAGGACTAGCGGGACCCTAAAAGAGACCCAGTACTTC. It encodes CASRHRTSGTLKETQYF.

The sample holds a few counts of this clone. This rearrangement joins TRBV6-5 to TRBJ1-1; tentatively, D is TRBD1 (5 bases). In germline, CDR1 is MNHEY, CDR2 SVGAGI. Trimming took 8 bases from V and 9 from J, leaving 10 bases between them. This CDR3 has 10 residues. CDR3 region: CASSDTKAFF. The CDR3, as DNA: TGTGCCAGCTCGGACACCAAAGCTTTCTTT.

The CDR3: CASSLSGTQRYNEQFF. DNA of the CDR3: TGTGCCAGCAGCTTATCGGGTACCCAACGGTACAATGAGCAGTTCTTC. V is TRBV7-2 and J is TRBJ2-1; D remains unclear. The CDR3 consists of 16 residues. Germline CDR1 SGHTA, CDR2 FQGNSA. V lost 2 bases, J lost 4 bases, and 15 bases lay in between.

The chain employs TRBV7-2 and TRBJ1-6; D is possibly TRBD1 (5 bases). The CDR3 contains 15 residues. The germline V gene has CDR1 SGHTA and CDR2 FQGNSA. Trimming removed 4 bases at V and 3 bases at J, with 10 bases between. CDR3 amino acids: CASSSLGVYNSPLHF. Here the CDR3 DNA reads TGTGCCAGCAGCTCCCTAGGGGTCTATAATTCACCCCTCCACTTT.

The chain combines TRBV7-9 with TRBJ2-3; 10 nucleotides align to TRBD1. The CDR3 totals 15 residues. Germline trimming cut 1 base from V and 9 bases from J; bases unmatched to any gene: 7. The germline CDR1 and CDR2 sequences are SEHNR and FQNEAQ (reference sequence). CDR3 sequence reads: CASSLDGTGAGTQYF. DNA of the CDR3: TGTGCCAGCAGCTTAGATGGGACAGGGGCCGGAACGCAGTATTTT.

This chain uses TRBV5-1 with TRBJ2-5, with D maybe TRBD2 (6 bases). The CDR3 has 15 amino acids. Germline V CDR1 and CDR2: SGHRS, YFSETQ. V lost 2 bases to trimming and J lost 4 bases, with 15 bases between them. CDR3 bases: TGCGCCAGCAGCTTTACGGGGGTAAGGGTAGAGACCCAGTACTTC. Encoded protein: CASSFTGVRVETQYF. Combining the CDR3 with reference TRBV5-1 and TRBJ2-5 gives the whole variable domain KAGVTQTPRYLIKTRGQQVTLSCSPISGHRSVSWYQQTPGQGLQFLFEYFSETQRNKGNFPGRFSGRQFSNSRSEMNVSTLELGDSALYLCASSFTGVRVETQYFGPGTRLLVL.